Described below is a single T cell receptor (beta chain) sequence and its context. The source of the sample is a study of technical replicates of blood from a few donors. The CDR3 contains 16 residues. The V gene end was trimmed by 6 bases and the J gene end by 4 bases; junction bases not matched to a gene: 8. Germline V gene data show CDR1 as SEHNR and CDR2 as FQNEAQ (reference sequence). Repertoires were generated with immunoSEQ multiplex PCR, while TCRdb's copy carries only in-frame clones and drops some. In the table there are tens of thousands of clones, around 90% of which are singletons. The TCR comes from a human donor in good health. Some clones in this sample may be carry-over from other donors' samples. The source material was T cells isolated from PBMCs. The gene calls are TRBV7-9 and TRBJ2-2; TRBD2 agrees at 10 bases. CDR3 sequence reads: CASRTSGISITGELFF. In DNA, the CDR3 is TGTGCCAGCAGAACTAGCGGGATTTCTATCACCGGGGAGCTGTTTTTT.